Below, 3 T cell receptor beta chains from the same sample are listed, as sequenced in a study of naive and memory T cell subsets. The antigens these receptors bind are not known. Overall study findings and caveats: Especially in CD8 cells, naive repertoires contained a few larger clonotypes, possibly CD45RA-re-expressing memory cells.

The beta constant-region primer was an equimolar mix of two oligonucleotides covering TRBC1 and TRBC2. Ligated cDNA was amplified by four rounds of PCR with nested alpha and beta constant-region primers and SP2. A single record per CDR3 protein comes from TCRdb applying MiXCR to the UMI-ligation and nested PCR reads. The sample shows about 90,000 distinct CDR3 sequences, around 10% of them seen only once. Sequencing was carried out using naive CD4+ T cells from blood. These receptor sequences come from a human donor in good health.

This clonotype has a count of ten or more. This chain connects TRBV12-3 or TRBV12-4 to TRBJ1-2; D is uncertain. The V end was cut by 3 bases, the J end by 2 bases, with 16 bases between. The CDR3 spans 16 residues. Written as DNA, the CDR3 is TGTGCCAGCAGTTTCCCCTCACACAGCCCAAACTATGGCTACACCTTC. This sequence encodes CASSFPSHSPNYGYTF.

This clonotype was counted a few times. The chain combines TRBV28 with TRBJ2-7; D unresolved. CDR1 is MDHEN, CDR2 SYDVKM, per germline. The germline V and J ends were trimmed by 5 bases and 4 bases, with 6 bases remaining between them. The CDR3 length is 11 residues. The CDR3 coding sequence is TGTGCCAGCAGTCTTTATTACGAGCAGTACTTC. Protein product: CASSLYYEQYF.

The chain recombines TRBV18 with TRBJ1-4; D gene uncertain. Trimming removed 2 bases from V and 6 bases from J, with 7 bases in between. The germline V gene encodes CDR1 KGHSH and CDR2 LQKENI. CDR3 length: 13 residues. CDR3 DNA sequence: TGTGCCAGCTCACCAGGGTTGGATGAAAAACTGTTTTTT. Translation: CASSPGLDEKLFF.